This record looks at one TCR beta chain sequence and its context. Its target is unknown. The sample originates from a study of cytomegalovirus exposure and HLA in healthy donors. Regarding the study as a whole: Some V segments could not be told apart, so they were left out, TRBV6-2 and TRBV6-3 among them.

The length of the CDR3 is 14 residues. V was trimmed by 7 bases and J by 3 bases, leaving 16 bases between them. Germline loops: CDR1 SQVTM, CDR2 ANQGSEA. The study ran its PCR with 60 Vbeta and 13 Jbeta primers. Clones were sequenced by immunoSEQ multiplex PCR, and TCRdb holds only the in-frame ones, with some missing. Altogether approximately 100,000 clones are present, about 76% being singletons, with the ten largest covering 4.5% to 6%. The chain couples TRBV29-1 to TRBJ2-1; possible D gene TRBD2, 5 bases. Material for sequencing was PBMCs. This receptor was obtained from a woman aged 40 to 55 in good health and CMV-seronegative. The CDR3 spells CSGDEGPNYNEQFF. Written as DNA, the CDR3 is TGCAGCGGGGATGAGGGCCCCAACTACAATGAGCAGTTCTTC.